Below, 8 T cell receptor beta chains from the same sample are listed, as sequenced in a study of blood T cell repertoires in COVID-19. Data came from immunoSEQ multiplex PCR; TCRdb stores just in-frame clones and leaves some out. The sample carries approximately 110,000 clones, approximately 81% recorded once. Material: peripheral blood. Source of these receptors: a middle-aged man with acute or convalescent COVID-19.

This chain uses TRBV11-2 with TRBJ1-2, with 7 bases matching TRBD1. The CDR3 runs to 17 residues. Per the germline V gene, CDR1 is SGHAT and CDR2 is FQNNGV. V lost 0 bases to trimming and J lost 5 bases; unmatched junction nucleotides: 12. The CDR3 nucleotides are TGTGCCAGCAGCTTAGATGGGTCGAACAGGGGATTATATGGCTACACCTTC. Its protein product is CASSLDGSNRGLYGYTF.

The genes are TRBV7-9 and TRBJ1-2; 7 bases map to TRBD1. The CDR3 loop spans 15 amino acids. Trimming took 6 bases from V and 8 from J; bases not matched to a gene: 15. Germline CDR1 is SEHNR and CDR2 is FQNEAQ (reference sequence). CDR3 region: CASSRDEGARWGYTF. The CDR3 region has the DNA TGTGCCAGCAGTCGGGACGAGGGGGCACGGTGGGGCTACACCTTC.

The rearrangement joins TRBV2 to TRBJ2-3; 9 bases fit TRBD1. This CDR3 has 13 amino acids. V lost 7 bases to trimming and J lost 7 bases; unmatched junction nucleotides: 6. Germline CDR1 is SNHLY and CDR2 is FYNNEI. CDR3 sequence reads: CASNPTGGYTQYF. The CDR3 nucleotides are TGTGCCAGCAACCCTACAGGGGGCTATACGCAGTATTTT.

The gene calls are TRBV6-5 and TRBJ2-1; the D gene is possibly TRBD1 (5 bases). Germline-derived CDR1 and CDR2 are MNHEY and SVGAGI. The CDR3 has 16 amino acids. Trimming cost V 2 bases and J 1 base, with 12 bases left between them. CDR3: CASSYQPRGSYNEQFF. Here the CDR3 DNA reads TGTGCCAGCAGTTACCAACCAAGGGGTTCCTACAATGAGCAGTTCTTC.

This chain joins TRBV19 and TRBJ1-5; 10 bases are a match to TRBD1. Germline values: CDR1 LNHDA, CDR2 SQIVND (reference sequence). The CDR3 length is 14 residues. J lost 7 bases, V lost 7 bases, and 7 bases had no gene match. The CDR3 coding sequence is TGTGCCAGTACCCTAGGGACAGGGGTCCAGCCCCAGCATTTT. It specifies CASTLGTGVQPQHF.

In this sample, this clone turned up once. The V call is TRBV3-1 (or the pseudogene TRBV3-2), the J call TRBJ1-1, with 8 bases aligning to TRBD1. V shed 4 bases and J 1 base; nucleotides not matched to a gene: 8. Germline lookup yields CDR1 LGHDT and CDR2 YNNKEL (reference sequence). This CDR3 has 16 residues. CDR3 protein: CASSPYVDRANTEAFF. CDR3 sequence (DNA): TGTGCCAGCAGCCCCTATGTGGACAGGGCGAACACTGAAGCTTTCTTT.

This CDR3 reads CASSDDGVNTEAFF. The CDR3 bases are TGTGCCAGCAGCGATGACGGAGTGAACACTGAAGCTTTCTTT. The V call is TRBV7-9, the J call TRBJ1-1; D is ambiguous. In germline, CDR1 is SEHNR, CDR2 FQNEAQ (reference sequence). Trimming removed 5 bases at V and 0 bases at J, with 10 bases between. This CDR3 spans 14 amino acids.

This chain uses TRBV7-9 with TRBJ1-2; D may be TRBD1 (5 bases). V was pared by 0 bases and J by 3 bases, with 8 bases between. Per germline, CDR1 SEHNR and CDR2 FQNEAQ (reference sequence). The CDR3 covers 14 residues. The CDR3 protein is CASSLAQGDYGYTF. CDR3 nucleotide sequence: TGTGCCAGCAGCTTAGCTCAGGGTGACTATGGCTACACCTTC. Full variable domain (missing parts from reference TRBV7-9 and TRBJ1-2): DTGVSQNPRHKITKRGQNVTFRCDPISEHNRLYWYRQTLGQGPEFLTYFQNEAQLEKSRLLSDRFSAERPKGSFSTLEIQRTEQGDSAMYLCASSLAQGDYGYTFGSGTRLTVV.